This T cell receptor (beta chain) was obtained from a study of brain T cells in children with intractable seizures. Study-level findings and limits: Patients' HCMV serostatus was unknown; virus specificity rests on CDR3 similarity alone.

V was clipped by 1 base and J by 2 bases, with 9 bases between them. This CDR3 has 15 amino acids. Per the germline V gene, CDR1 is SNHLY and CDR2 is FYNNEI. Libraries were prepared by immunoSEQ multiplex PCR; TCRdb keeps only in-frame clonotypes and omits some of them. The sample contains under 150,000 clones, 85% to 95% of which appear only once. Before surgery, patients took at least one anti-epileptic drug. To note about this clone: Its antigen is not known.

The chain carries TRBV2 and TRBJ2-1, with D possibly being TRBD2 (6 bases). This receptor was identified in a boy in the first two years of life with hemimegalencephaly and intractable seizures. Sequenced here: peripheral blood, sampled at surgery. The CDR3 reads CASSEEGLPYNEQFF. The CDR3 nucleotides read TGTGCCAGCAGTGAAGAGGGACTGCCCTACAATGAGCAGTTCTTC.